Listed here are 16 T cell receptor beta chains from one sample, sequenced in a study of cytomegalovirus exposure and HLA in healthy donors. Amplification used 60 Vbeta primers and 13 Jbeta primers. Libraries were prepared by immunoSEQ multiplex PCR; TCRdb keeps only in-frame clonotypes and omits some of them. The sample yields 200,000 to 300,000 clones, approximately 84% seen once. The sequenced sample consisted of PBMCs. The receptors shown here come from a woman between 35 and 50 years old in good health and CMV-seropositive.

The chain couples TRBV5-1 to TRBJ1-4; 10 bases map to TRBD1. Germline V gives CDR1 SGHRS, CDR2 YFSETQ. Trimming at V came to 4 bases and at J to 7 bases, leaving 7 bases not matched to a gene. The CDR3 is 15 amino acids. Here the CDR3 DNA reads TGCGCCAGCAGCCCCTTGACAGGGGGCCGTGAAAAACTGTTTTTT. Translation: CASSPLTGGREKLFF.

The rearrangement uses TRBV4-3 and TRBJ2-3; maybe TRBD2 (6 bases). CDR1 is LGHNA and CDR2 is YSLEER in the germline V gene. The CDR3 spans 14 residues. The V and J ends lost 4 bases and 4 bases respectively, with 12 bases between them. DNA for the CDR3: TGCGCCAGCAGCCGGAGACTAGAGGCAGATACGCAGTATTTT. It is translated as CASSRRLEADTQYF.

In its sample, this clone was seen once. The chain combines TRBV6-5 with TRBJ2-7; TRBD1 might be the D (6 bases). V was pared by 5 bases and J by 6 bases, with 17 bases between. Germline CDR1 is MNHEY and CDR2 is SVGAGI. This CDR3 has 14 amino acids. The CDR3: CASSPYLTGSEQYF. In DNA, the CDR3 is TGTGCCAGCAGTCCCTATCTGACAGGAAGCGAGCAGTACTTC.

The chain couples TRBV6-5 to TRBJ1-2; D gene unclear. V was cut by 2 bases and J by 5 bases, with 9 bases left in between. Per the germline V gene, CDR1 is MNHEY and CDR2 is SVGAGI. This CDR3 contains 13 residues. The CDR3 reads CASSYGGVYGYTF. CDR3 sequence (DNA): TGTGCCAGCAGTTACGGAGGAGTTTATGGCTACACCTTC.

The rearrangement links TRBV5-1 to TRBJ2-4, with D perhaps matching TRBD1 (5 bases). There are 13 residues in the CDR3. Germline V gives CDR1 SGHRS, CDR2 YFSETQ. The V end was cut by 1 base, the J end by 8 bases, with 10 bases between. For the CDR3, the DNA is TGCGCCAGCAGCTTGTCAGGGCTGGACATTCAGTACTTC. Protein: CASSLSGLDIQYF. Full variable domain (missing parts from reference TRBV5-1 and TRBJ2-4): KAGVTQTPRYLIKTRGQQVTLSCSPISGHRSVSWYQQTPGQGLQFLFEYFSETQRNKGNFPGRFSGRQFSNSRSEMNVSTLELGDSALYLCASSLSGLDIQYFGAGTRLSVL.

This clone was observed a handful of times. The V and J genes are TRBV13 and TRBJ2-6, with D possibly TRBD2 on 5 matching bases. Germline CDR1 is PRHDT and CDR2 is FYEKMQ (reference sequence). There are 15 residues in the CDR3. Trimming shortened V by 4 bases and J by 0 bases, and 7 bases separated the two germline ends. CDR3 sequence reads: CASSSGNSGANVLTF. DNA for the CDR3: TGTGCCAGCAGCTCCGGGAACTCTGGGGCCAACGTCCTGACTTTC.

The V and J genes are TRBV9 and TRBJ2-6; perhaps TRBD1 as D (6 bases). CDR1 is SGDLS and CDR2 is YYNGEE in the germline V gene. The V gene lost 1 base and the J gene lost 14 bases, with 16 bases spanning the gap. This CDR3 has 14 residues. The CDR3 coding sequence is TGTGCCAGCAGCGTAATTGCCGGGACACCGTTCCTGACTTTC. It yields the protein CASSVIAGTPFLTF.

V and J are TRBV6-5 and TRBJ1-1; the match to TRBD1 covers 7 bases. The J segment lost 1 base and the V segment lost 5 bases, leaving 4 bases of the junction unmatched. Germline loops: CDR1 MNHEY, CDR2 SVGAGI. The CDR3 spans 14 residues. CDR3 protein: CASSDRASNTEAFF. The CDR3 bases are TGTGCCAGCAGTGACAGGGCTTCGAACACTGAAGCTTTCTTT.

The gene calls are TRBV4-3 and TRBJ1-2; TRBD1 agrees at 9 bases. CDR1 is LGHNA, CDR2 YSLEER, per germline. The J segment lost 3 bases and the V segment lost 5 bases, leaving 7 bases of the junction unmatched. The CDR3 is made up of 15 amino acids. CDR3 sequence reads: CASSTGTGLDYGYTF. CDR3 sequence (DNA): TGCGCCAGCAGCACCGGGACAGGGCTTGACTATGGCTACACCTTC.

The chain is built from TRBV28 and TRBJ1-2; possibly TRBD1 for D (6 bases). Germline CDR1 and CDR2: MDHEN and SYDVKM. The CDR3 is 13 amino acids. V shed 8 bases and J shed 3 bases, with 13 bases lying between them. The CDR3 coding sequence is TGTGCCAGCGGTGACAGGCTCGACTATGGCTACACCTTC. Protein sequence: CASGDRLDYGYTF.

This clone has a single count. The gene calls are TRBV7-8 and TRBJ1-4, with a tentative D call TRBD1 (6 bases). Germline V lookup: CDR1 SGHVS, CDR2 FQNEAQ. The CDR3 has 17 residues. The ends were cut back, 0 bases at V and 6 bases at J, with 17 bases in the middle. CDR3 amino acids: CASSLAYSGALYEKLFF. The CDR3 DNA reads TGTGCCAGCAGCTTAGCGTACTCAGGGGCATTATATGAAAAACTGTTTTTT.

The chain carries TRBV18 and TRBJ1-4, with D tentatively TRBD1 (6 bases). CDR3 length: 17 amino acids. V was trimmed by 6 bases and J by 0 bases, leaving 17 bases between them. CDR1 is KGHSH, CDR2 LQKENI, per germline. CDR3 residues: CASSLKPTGSTNEKLFF. In DNA form, the CDR3 reads TGTGCCAGCTCCCTCAAACCCACAGGGTCAACTAATGAAAAACTGTTTTTT.

V is TRBV7-9 and J is TRBJ1-5, with D uncertain. This CDR3 comprises 12 residues. Trimming took off 8 bases at V and 9 bases at J, with 14 bases between the two ends. Germline CDR1 is SEHNR and CDR2 is FQNEAQ (reference sequence). CDR3 sequence reads: CASSLGSWPQHF. The CDR3 nucleotides read TGTGCCAGCTCCCTAGGGAGCTGGCCCCAGCATTTT.

A word on this clone: This CDR3 is also generated by other DNA sequences in the sample. This chain links TRBV5-1 with TRBJ2-1; D uncertain. Trimming took off 2 bases at V and 7 bases at J, with 4 bases between the two ends. Germline-derived CDR1 and CDR2 are SGHRS and YFSETQ. The CDR3 covers 11 residues. In DNA, the CDR3 is TGCGCCAGCAGCTTATTAAATGAGCAGTTCTTC. Amino acids: CASSLLNEQFF.

This chain links TRBV5-4 with TRBJ2-7; no reliable D call. The CDR3 consists of 15 residues. CDR1 is SGHNT and CDR2 is YYREEE in the germline V gene (reference sequence). Trimming pared 0 bases from V and 0 bases from J, leaving 10 bases between. The CDR3 is CASSLDSHSSYEQYF. The CDR3 region has the DNA TGTGCCAGCAGCTTGGACAGCCACAGCTCCTACGAGCAGTACTTC.

The chain joins TRBV30 to TRBJ2-5; 8 nucleotides line up with TRBD1. Germline-derived CDR1 and CDR2 are GTSNPN and SVGIG (reference sequence). This CDR3 region has 14 residues. V trimming: 7 bases; J trimming: 5 bases; junction bases outside the gene matches: 12. The CDR3 loop reads CAYQRPGGRETQYF. The CDR3 DNA reads as TGTGCCTATCAACGCCCAGGGGGCCGGGAGACCCAGTACTTC.